This T cell receptor (beta chain) was recovered during a study of OX40 agonist ivuxolimab in advanced cancers. Overall study: Dose-escalation subjects each had hepatocellular carcinoma, melanoma, renal cell or head and neck cancer. Earlier anti-PD-1, anti-PD-L1 or anti-CTLA-4 therapy was permitted; about 44% had received some. Study-level findings and limits: Normalized T-cell clonal expansion was also low in a subset of nonresponders.

Sampling of blood occurred at baseline, cycle 4 day 1, and cycle 7 day 1. Using immunoSEQ multiplex PCR, the repertoire was profiled, and TCRdb retains in-frame clones only, with some absent. The table lists roughly 28,000 clones, just over 90% of them singletons. CDR1 and CDR2 (germline): LNHDA, SQIVND (reference sequence). The CDR3 contains 13 residues. Trimming removed 5 bases from V and 6 bases from J; junction bases left unmatched: 6. This clone has only one observation. Its target is unknown. The chain links TRBV19 to TRBJ1-2, with 7 bases aligning to TRBD1. This TCR came from an adult with an advanced solid tumor such as melanoma, head and neck, liver or kidney cancer. The specimen was CD4+ or CD8+ T cells sorted from blood, collected in a trial of the OX40 agonist ivuxolimab. The CDR3 sequence is CASSSHDRDGYTF. The CDR3 nucleotides are TGTGCCAGTAGTTCCCATGACAGGGATGGCTACACCTTC.